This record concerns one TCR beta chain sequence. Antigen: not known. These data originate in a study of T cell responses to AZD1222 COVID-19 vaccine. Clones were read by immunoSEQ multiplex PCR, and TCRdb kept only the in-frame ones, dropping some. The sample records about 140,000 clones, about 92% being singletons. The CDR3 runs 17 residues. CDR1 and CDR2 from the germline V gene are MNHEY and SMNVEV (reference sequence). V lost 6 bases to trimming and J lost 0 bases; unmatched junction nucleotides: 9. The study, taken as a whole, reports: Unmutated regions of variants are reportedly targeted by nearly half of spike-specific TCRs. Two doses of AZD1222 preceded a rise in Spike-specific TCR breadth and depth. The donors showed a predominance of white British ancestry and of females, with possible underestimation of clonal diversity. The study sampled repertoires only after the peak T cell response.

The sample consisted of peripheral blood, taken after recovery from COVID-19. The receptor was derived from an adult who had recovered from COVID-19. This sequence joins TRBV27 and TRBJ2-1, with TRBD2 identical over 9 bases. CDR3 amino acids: CASRPELAGFSYNEQFF. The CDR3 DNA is TGTGCCAGCAGACCCGAGCTAGCGGGATTCTCCTACAATGAGCAGTTCTTC.